Sequencing of this TCR beta chain was carried out in a study of T cell responses to AZD1222 COVID-19 vaccine. Study in general: Combined were second doses at about 4 or about 12 weeks. Notes on the study in general: Increased Spike-specific TCR breadth and depth were observed after two AZD1222 doses. Donors skewed white British and female; clonal diversity was possibly underestimated. With dominance at 160-218 and 743-854, vaccine-associated CD4 TCRs spanned spike.

Germline CDR1 and CDR2: MDHEN and SYDVKM. The V and J ends lost 10 bases and 0 bases respectively, with 11 bases between them. The CDR3 contains 13 residues. This clone was recorded only once. The antigen remains unidentified. Method: immunoSEQ multiplex PCR; TCRdb's copy keeps in-frame clones and lacks some. Of some 130,000 clones listed, more than 85% are singletons. Specimen: peripheral blood, collected on day 0 of AZD1222 vaccination. The chain recombines TRBV28 with TRBJ2-3, with D unresolved. The origin of this receptor is an adult in good health. For the CDR3, the DNA is TGTGCCACCGGTAGACGGAGCACAGATACGCAGTATTTT. It encodes CATGRRSTDTQYF.